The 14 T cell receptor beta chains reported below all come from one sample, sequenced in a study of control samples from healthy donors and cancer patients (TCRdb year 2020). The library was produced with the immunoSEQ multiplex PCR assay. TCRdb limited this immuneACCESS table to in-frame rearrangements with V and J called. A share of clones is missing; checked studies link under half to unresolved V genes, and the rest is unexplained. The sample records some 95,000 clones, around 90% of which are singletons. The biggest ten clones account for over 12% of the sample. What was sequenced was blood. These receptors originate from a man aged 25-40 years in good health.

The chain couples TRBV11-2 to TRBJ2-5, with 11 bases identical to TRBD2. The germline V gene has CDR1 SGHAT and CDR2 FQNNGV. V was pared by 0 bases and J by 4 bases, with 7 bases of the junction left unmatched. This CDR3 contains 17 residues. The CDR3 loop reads CASSLDVAGGPAETQYF. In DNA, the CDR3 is TGTGCCAGCAGCTTAGACGTAGCGGGAGGGCCTGCAGAGACCCAGTACTTC.

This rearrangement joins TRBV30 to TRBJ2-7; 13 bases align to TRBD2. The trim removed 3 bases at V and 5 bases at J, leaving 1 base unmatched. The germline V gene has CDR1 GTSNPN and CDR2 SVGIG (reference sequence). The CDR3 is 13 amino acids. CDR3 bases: TGTGCCTGGAGCGGACTAGCGGGAGACGAGCAGTACTTC. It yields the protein CAWSGLAGDEQYF.

CDR3 sequence: CASSPFRGDDEQYF. DNA for the CDR3: TGTGCCAGCAGCCCATTCAGGGGAGACGACGAGCAGTACTTC. This chain joins TRBV7-6 and TRBJ2-7; tentatively, D is TRBD1 (6 bases). This CDR3 spans 14 amino acids. Germline V lookup: CDR1 SGHVS, CDR2 FNYEAQ. V lost 5 bases to trimming and J lost 5 bases, with 16 bases between them.

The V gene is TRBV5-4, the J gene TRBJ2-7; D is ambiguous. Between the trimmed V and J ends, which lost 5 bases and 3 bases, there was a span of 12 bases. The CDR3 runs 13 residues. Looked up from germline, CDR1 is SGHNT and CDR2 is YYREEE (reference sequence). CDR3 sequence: CASRPYPNYEQYF. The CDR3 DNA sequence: TGTGCCAGCAGGCCCTACCCGAACTACGAGCAGTACTTC.

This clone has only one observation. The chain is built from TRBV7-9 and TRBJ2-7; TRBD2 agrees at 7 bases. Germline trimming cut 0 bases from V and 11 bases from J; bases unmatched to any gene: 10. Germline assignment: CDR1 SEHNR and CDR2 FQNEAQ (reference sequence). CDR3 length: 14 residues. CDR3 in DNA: TGTGCCAGCAGCTTAGCGGTGGGCGGGAGTTTTAAGTACTTC. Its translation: CASSLAVGGSFKYF.

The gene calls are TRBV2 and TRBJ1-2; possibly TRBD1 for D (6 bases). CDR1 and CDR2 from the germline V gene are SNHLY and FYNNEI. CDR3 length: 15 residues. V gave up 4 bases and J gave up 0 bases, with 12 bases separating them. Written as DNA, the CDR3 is TGTGCCAGCAGTGGGACAGCCTTGGCTAACTATGGCTACACCTTC. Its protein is CASSGTALANYGYTF.

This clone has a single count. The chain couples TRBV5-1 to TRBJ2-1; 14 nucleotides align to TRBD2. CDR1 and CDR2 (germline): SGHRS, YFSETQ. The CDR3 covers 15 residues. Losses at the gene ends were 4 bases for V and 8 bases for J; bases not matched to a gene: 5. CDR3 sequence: CASSPGTSGSDEQFF. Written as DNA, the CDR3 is TGCGCCAGCAGCCCCGGGACTAGCGGGAGCGATGAGCAGTTCTTC.

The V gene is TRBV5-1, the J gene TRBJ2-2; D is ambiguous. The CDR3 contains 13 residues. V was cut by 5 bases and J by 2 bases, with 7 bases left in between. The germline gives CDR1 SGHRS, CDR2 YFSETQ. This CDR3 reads CASRHTNTGELFF. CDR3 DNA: TGCGCCAGCAGGCATACTAACACCGGGGAGCTGTTTTTT.

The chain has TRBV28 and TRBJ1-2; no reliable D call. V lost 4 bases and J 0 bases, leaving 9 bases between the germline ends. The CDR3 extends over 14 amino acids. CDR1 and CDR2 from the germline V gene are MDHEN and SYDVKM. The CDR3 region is CASSSAGANYGYTF. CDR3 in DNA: TGTGCCAGCAGTTCTGCAGGAGCTAACTATGGCTACACCTTC.

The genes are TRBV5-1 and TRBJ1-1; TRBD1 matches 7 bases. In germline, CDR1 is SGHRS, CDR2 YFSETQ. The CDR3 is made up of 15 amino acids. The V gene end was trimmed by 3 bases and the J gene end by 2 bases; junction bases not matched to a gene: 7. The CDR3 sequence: CASSSSGTANTEAFF. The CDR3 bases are TGCGCCAGCAGCTCCTCAGGGACAGCCAACACTGAAGCTTTCTTT.

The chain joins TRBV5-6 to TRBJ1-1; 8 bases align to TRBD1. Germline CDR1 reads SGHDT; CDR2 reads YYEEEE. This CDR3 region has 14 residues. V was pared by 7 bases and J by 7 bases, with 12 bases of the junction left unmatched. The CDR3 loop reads CASHQLDRAIEAFF. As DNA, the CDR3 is TGTGCCAGCCACCAACTGGACAGGGCAATTGAAGCTTTCTTT.

The CDR3 sequence is CASSGPFAGYTF. The CDR3 bases are TGTGCCAGCAGTGGACCTTTCGCTGGCTACACCTTC. V usage is TRBV27 and J usage is TRBJ1-2, with D unresolved. Trimming pared 5 bases from V and 7 bases from J, leaving 11 bases between. The length of the CDR3 is 12 residues. The germline CDR1 and CDR2 sequences are MNHEY and SMNVEV (reference sequence).

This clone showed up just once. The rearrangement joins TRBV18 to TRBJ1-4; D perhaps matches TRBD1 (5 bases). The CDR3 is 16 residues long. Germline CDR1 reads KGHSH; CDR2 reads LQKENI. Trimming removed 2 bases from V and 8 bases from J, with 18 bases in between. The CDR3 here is CASSPTGQPSGEKLFF. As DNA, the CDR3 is TGTGCCAGCTCACCAACGGGGCAGCCGAGCGGGGAAAAACTGTTTTTT.

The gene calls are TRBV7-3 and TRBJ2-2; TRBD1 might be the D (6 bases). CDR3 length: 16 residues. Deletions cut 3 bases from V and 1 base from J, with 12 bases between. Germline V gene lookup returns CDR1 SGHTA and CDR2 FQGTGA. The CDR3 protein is CASSFIGGRNTGELFF. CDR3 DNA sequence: TGTGCCAGCAGCTTTATTGGGGGCCGGAACACCGGGGAGCTGTTTTTT.